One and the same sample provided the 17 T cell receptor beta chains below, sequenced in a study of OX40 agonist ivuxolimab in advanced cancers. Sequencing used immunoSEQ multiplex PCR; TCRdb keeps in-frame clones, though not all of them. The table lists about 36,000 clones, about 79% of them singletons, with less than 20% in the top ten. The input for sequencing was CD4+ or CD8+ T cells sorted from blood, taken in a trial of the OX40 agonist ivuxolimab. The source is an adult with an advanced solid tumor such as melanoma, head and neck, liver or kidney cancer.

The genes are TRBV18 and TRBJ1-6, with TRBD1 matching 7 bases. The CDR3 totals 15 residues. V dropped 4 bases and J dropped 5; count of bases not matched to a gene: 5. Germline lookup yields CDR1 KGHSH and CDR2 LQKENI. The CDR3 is CASSLSTGNNSPLHF. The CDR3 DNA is TGTGCCAGCTCACTTTCGACAGGGAATAATTCACCCCTCCACTTT.

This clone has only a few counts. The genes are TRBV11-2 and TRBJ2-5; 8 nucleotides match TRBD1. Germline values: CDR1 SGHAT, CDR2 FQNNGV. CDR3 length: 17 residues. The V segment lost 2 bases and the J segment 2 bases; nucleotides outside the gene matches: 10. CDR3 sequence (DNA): TGTGCCAGCAGCTTACGCCCTCCGGGACAGGCTCAAGAGACCCAGTACTTC. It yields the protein CASSLRPPGQAQETQYF.

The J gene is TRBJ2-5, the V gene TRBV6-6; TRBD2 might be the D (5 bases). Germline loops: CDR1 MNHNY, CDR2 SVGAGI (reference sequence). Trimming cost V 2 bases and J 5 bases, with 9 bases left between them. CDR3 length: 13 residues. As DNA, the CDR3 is TGTGCCAGCAGTTACCGGGGTCAGGAGACCCAGTACTTC. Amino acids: CASSYRGQETQYF.

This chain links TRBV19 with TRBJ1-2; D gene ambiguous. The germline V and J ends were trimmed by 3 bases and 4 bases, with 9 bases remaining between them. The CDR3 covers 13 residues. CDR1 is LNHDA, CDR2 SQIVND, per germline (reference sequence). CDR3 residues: CASSINSGYGYTF. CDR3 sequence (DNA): TGTGCCAGTAGTATTAACAGTGGCTATGGCTACACCTTC.

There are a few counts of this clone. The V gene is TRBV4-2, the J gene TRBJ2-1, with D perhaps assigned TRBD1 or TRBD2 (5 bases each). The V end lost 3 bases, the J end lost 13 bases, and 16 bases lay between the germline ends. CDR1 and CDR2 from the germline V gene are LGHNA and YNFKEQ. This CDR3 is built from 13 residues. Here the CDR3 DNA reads TGTGCCAGCAGCCAGGACCCCGGGACCCGACAGTTCTTC. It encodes CASSQDPGTRQFF.

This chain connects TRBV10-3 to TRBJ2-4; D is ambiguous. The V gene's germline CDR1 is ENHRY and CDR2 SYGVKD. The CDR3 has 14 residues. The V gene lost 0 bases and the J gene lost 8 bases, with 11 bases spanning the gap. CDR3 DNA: TGTGCCATCAGTGAGTCGATACAGTCGTACATTCAGTACTTC. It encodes CAISESIQSYIQYF.

In DNA form, the CDR3 reads TGCGCCAGCAGCTTGGGTCAGGTTCGAAGTAGAGCTTTCTTT. Translation gives CASSLGQVRSRAFF. The J gene is TRBJ1-1, the V gene TRBV5-1, with D unresolved. CDR1 SGHRS and CDR2 YFSETQ come from the germline V gene. The CDR3 sequence is 14 residues long. V was trimmed by 0 bases and J by 10 bases, leaving 16 bases between them.

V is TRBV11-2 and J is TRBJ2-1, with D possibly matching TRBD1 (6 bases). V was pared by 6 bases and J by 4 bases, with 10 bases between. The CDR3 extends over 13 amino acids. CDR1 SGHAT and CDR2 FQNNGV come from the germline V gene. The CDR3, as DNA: TGTGCCAGCAGTTCGAGGGGGTACAATGAGCAGTTCTTC. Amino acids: CASSSRGYNEQFF.

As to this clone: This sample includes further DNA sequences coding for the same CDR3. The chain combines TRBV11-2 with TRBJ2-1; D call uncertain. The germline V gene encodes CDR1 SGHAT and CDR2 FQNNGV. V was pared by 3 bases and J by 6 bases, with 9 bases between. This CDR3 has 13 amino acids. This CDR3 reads CASSLRLGNEQFF. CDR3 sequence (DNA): TGTGCCAGCAGCTTGAGGTTGGGCAATGAGCAGTTCTTC.

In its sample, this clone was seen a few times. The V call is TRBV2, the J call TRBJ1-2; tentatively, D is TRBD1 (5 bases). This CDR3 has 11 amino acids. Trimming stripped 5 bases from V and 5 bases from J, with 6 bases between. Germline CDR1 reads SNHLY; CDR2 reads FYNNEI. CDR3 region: CASSSGYGYTF. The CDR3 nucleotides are TGTGCCAGCAGTTCAGGGTATGGCTACACCTTC.

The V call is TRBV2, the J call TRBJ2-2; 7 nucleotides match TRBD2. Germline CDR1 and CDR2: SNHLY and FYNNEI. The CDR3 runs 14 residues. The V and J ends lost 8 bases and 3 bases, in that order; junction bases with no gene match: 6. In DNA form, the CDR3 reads TGTGCCAGCTCCGGGGAGGGTGACACCGGGGAGCTGTTTTTT. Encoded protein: CASSGEGDTGELFF.

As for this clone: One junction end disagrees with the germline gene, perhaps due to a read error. The CDR3 DNA sequence: TGTGCCAGCAGCCTAGGGACAGAGAGCAATCAGCCCCAGCATTTT. Translation: CASSLGTESNQPQHF. The chain links TRBV13 to TRBJ1-5; 7 positions agree with TRBD1. The germline CDR1 and CDR2 sequences are PRHDT and FYEKMQ (reference sequence). This CDR3 contains 15 residues.

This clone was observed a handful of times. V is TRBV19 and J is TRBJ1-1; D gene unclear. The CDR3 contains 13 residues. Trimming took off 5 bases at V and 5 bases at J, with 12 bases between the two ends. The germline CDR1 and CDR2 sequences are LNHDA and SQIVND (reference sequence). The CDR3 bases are TGTGCCAGTAGTCAGGAAAGAGGTACTGAAGCTTTCTTT. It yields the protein CASSQERGTEAFF. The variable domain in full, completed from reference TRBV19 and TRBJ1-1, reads DGGITQSPKYLFRKEGQNVTLSCEQNLNHDAMYWYRQDPGQGLRLIYYSQIVNDFQKGDIAEGYSVSREKKESFPLTVTSAQKNPTAFYLCASSQERGTEAFFGQGTRLTVV.

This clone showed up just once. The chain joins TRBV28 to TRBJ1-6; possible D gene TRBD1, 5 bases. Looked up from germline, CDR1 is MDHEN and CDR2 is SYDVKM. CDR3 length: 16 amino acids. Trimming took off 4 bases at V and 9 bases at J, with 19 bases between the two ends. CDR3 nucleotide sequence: TGTGCCAGCAGTTCTAATGGCAATCGACAGTTTTCACCCCTCCACTTT. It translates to CASSSNGNRQFSPLHF.

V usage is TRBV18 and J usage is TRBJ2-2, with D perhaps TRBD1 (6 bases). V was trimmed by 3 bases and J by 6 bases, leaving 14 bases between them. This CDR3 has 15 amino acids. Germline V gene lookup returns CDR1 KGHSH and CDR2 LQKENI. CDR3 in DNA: TGTGCCAGCTCACCGACAGGTCAGAGGGCCGGGGAGCTGTTTTTT. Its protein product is CASSPTGQRAGELFF.

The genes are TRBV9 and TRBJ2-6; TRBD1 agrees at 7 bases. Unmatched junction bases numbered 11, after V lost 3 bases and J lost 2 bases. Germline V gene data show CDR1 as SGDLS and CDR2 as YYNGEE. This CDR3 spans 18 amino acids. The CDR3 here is CASSARPKGGAGANVLTF. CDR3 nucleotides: TGTGCCAGCAGCGCGCGACCGAAAGGGGGCGCTGGGGCCAACGTCCTGACTTTC.

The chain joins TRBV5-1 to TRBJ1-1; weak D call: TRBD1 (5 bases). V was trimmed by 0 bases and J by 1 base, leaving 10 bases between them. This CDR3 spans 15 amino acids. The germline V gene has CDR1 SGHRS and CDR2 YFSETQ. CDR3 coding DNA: TGCGCCAGCAGCTTGGTCAGGGTTGGGAACACTGAAGCTTTCTTT. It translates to CASSLVRVGNTEAFF.